These 32 T cell receptor beta chains were sequenced from one sample in a study of vaccination and CD4 T cells after COVID-19. The time point here: late sampling 161 to 241 days after vaccination in three convalescent patients. Treatment meaning: roughly nine-day PBMC culture with coronavirus spike peptide pools or control peptides (ViraFEST assay). These receptors lack a known antigen. Sequenced with the Oncomine TCR Beta short-read assay was DNA taken from cultured CD4+ T cells. TCRdb redid the calling of the PCR reads with MiXCR, one entry per CDR3 protein. Here the sample spans roughly 15,000 distinct CDR3 sequences, about 50% being singletons. This sample comprised CD4+ T cells from blood, cultured in vitro, obtained about 7 months after SARS-CoV-2 vaccination. The receptor source for this set is a human donor who had recovered from COVID-19.

This clonotype was counted only a few times. The rearrangement joins TRBV7-8 to TRBJ2-3; 8 bases are shared with TRBD2. J was trimmed by 3 bases and V by 8 bases; bases with no gene match: 4. CDR3 length: 13 residues. From germline, CDR1 is SGHVS and CDR2 FQNEAQ. This CDR3 is CASCGGRTDTQYF. In nucleotides, the CDR3 is TGTGCCAGCTGCGGGGGGCGAACAGATACGCAGTATTTT.

The chain combines TRBV24-1 with TRBJ2-1, with 11 bases identical to TRBD2. V was pared by 4 bases and J by 7 bases, with 5 bases of the junction left unmatched. This CDR3 is 15 amino acids long. The germline V gene has CDR1 KGHDR and CDR2 SFDVKD. CDR3 in DNA: TGTGCCACCAGTGAAACTAGCGGGAGTGGGAATGAGCAGTTCTTC. The encoded protein is CATSETSGSGNEQFF.

J is TRBJ1-1 and V is TRBV7-2; no definite D call. The CDR3 loop spans 12 amino acids. V gave up 5 bases and J gave up 0 bases, with 4 bases separating them. Germline assignment: CDR1 SGHTA and CDR2 FQGNSA. The CDR3 protein is CASSRLNTEAFF. CDR3 DNA: TGTGCCAGCAGCCGTCTGAACACTGAAGCTTTCTTT.

This rearrangement joins TRBV4-2 to TRBJ2-1, with TRBD2 matching 15 bases. Unmatched junction bases numbered 0, after V lost 3 bases and J lost 0 bases. CDR3 length equals 17 residues. From germline, CDR1 is LGHNA and CDR2 YNFKEQ. The CDR3 region is CASSQGLAGGSYNEQFF. The CDR3 DNA follows: TGTGCCAGCAGCCAGGGACTAGCGGGGGGCTCCTACAATGAGCAGTTCTTC.

The rearrangement uses TRBV7-8 and TRBJ2-1; 9 positions agree with TRBD2. Germline assignment: CDR1 SGHVS and CDR2 FQNEAQ. J lost 1 base, V lost 5 bases, and 6 bases had no gene match. The length of the CDR3 is 16 residues. The CDR3 reads CASSQSGGFSYNEQFF. The CDR3 DNA reads TGTGCCAGCAGCCAAAGCGGGGGGTTTTCCTACAATGAGCAGTTCTTC.

The chain combines TRBV6-2 or TRBV6-3 with TRBJ2-3, with 8 bases identical to TRBD2. The CDR3 consists of 18 residues. Trimming removed 1 base from V and 1 base from J; junction bases left unmatched: 10. The germline gives CDR1 MNHEY, CDR2 SVGEGT. The CDR3 region is CASSYLFGAGGRTDTQYF. In nucleotides, the CDR3 is TGTGCCAGCAGTTACTTGTTTGGTGCGGGAGGACGCACAGATACGCAGTATTTT.

This rearrangement joins TRBV7-9 to TRBJ1-1; TRBD1 is a possible D gene (6 bases). The V gene's germline CDR1 is SEHNR and CDR2 FQNEAQ (reference sequence). The germline V and J ends were trimmed by 5 bases and 4 bases, with 17 bases remaining between them. The CDR3 length is 15 residues. The CDR3 is CASSPRAQQGTEAFF. The CDR3 bases are TGTGCCAGCAGCCCCAGGGCCCAACAGGGCACTGAAGCTTTCTTT.

The chain combines TRBV20-1 with TRBJ2-2, with no clear D. The CDR3 is 12 residues long. Trimming shortened V by 2 bases and J by 6 bases, and 7 bases separated the two germline ends. CDR1 is DFQATT and CDR2 is SNEGSKA in the germline V gene (reference sequence). CDR3: CSARKAPGELFF. The DNA for the CDR3 is TGCAGTGCTAGAAAAGCTCCCGGGGAGCTGTTTTTT.

The chain links TRBV6-1 to TRBJ2-7, with 9 bases identical to TRBD1. From germline, CDR1 is MNHNS and CDR2 SASEGT. V dropped 0 bases and J dropped 6; count of bases not matched to a gene: 6. This CDR3 comprises 15 residues. The CDR3 spells CASSEASGTGREQYF. In nucleotides, the CDR3 is TGTGCCAGCAGTGAAGCGAGTGGGACAGGGCGCGAGCAGTACTTC.

The chain couples TRBV6-1 to TRBJ1-5; D not certain. V lost 5 bases, J lost 0 bases, and 11 bases lay in between. The germline CDR1 and CDR2 sequences are MNHNS and SASEGT. The CDR3 spans 15 residues. CDR3 coding DNA: TGTGCCAGCAGTACGACATCGGATAGCAATCAGCCCCAGCATTTT. It translates to CASSTTSDSNQPQHF.

The V gene is TRBV5-4, the J gene TRBJ1-2; a weak D match, TRBD1 (5 bases). The CDR3 extends over 14 amino acids. The germline gives CDR1 SGHNT, CDR2 YYREEE (reference sequence). Trimming stripped 1 base from V and 8 bases from J, with 15 bases between. CDR3 DNA sequence: TGTGCCAGCAGCTTGCCCGCTAGTGGGGGAGGCTACACCTTC. The encoded protein is CASSLPASGGGYTF. Together with reference TRBV5-4 and TRBJ1-2, the CDR3 gives the full variable domain: ETGVTQSPTHLIKTRGQQVTLRCSSQSGHNTVSWYQQALGQGPQFIFQYYREEENGRGNFPPRFSGLQFPNYSSELNVNALELDDSALYLCASSLPASGGGYTFGSGTRLTVV.

The genes are TRBV7-9 and TRBJ2-3; TRBD1 matches 7 bases. The CDR3 is made up of 16 amino acids. Germline trimming cut 2 bases from V and 0 bases from J; bases unmatched to any gene: 5. Germline V gene lookup returns CDR1 SEHNR and CDR2 FQNEAQ (reference sequence). As DNA, the CDR3 is TGTGCCAGCAGCTTATGGTCGACAGGGAGCACAGATACGCAGTATTTT. Residues: CASSLWSTGSTDTQYF.

The gene calls are TRBV20-1 and TRBJ2-1; the match to TRBD2 covers 10 bases. The CDR3 spans 14 residues. V shed 6 bases, J shed 6 bases, and the junction held 8 bases outside the gene matches. Germline V gives CDR1 DFQATT, CDR2 SNEGSKA (reference sequence). DNA for the CDR3: TGCAGTGCCAGGGTCGGGACTAGCGTCAATGAGCAGTTCTTC. Translating gives CSARVGTSVNEQFF.

The gene calls are TRBV15 and TRBJ1-5; 9 bases fit TRBD1. Trimming cost V 1 base and J 5 bases; bases outside gene matches: 3. Germline V lookup: CDR1 LNHNV, CDR2 YYDKDF (reference sequence). The CDR3 totals 15 residues. CDR3: CATSRGDRVDQPQHF. The CDR3, as DNA: TGTGCCACCAGCAGAGGGGACAGGGTTGATCAGCCCCAGCATTTT.

The genes are TRBV2 and TRBJ1-6; D gene ambiguous. The CDR3 is 18 residues long. Germline V gene data show CDR1 as SNHLY and CDR2 as FYNNEI. Trimming pared 0 bases from V and 10 bases from J, leaving 22 bases between. The CDR3 reads CASSEASPPGLMDSPLHF. CDR3 in DNA: TGTGCCAGCAGTGAAGCTTCTCCCCCCGGACTGATGGACTCACCCCTCCACTTT.

This chain links TRBV5-8 with TRBJ1-5; no clear D gene. V was cut by 2 bases and J by 5 bases, with 14 bases left in between. Germline CDR1 reads SGHTS; CDR2 reads YDEGEE. The CDR3 length is 15 residues. CDR3 protein: CASSFFGREDQPQHF. The CDR3 region has the DNA TGTGCCAGCAGCTTTTTCGGACGGGAAGATCAGCCCCAGCATTTT. Full variable domain (remainder filled in from reference TRBV5-8 and TRBJ1-5): EAGVTQSPTHLIKTRGQQATLRCSPISGHTSVYWYQQALGLGLQFLLWYDEGEERNRGNFPPRFSGRQFPNYSSELNVNALELEDSALYLCASSFFGREDQPQHFGDGTRLSIL.

This chain links TRBV20-1 with TRBJ2-3; TRBD2 matches 12 bases. V was clipped by 6 bases and J by 3 bases; unmatched bases: 7. The V gene's germline CDR1 is DFQATT and CDR2 SNEGSKA (reference sequence). The CDR3 extends over 15 amino acids. CDR3 amino acids: CSALRTSGRTDTQYF. CDR3 sequence (DNA): TGCAGTGCCCTGCGTACTAGCGGGAGGACAGATACGCAGTATTTT.

The chain joins TRBV27 to TRBJ2-5, with 9 nucleotides matching TRBD1. The CDR3 runs to 13 residues. The ends lost 5 bases at V and 8 bases at J; junction bases unmatched: 6. From germline, CDR1 is MNHEY and CDR2 SMNVEV (reference sequence). The CDR3 DNA reads as TGTGCCAGCAGTCCCGGGACAGGGTTTACCCAGTACTTC. Its translation is CASSPGTGFTQYF.

The chain joins TRBV19 to TRBJ1-5; 8 bases are shared with TRBD1. The germline CDR1 and CDR2 sequences are LNHDA and SQIVND (reference sequence). This CDR3 spans 14 amino acids. J was trimmed by 6 bases and V by 6 bases; bases with no gene match: 7. The CDR3 bases are TGTGCCAGTAGCACTACAGGGGGTCGTCAGCCCCAGCATTTT. This encodes CASSTTGGRQPQHF.

The V gene is TRBV7-9, the J gene TRBJ2-5; a weak D match, TRBD1 (5 bases). Looked up from germline, CDR1 is SEHNR and CDR2 is FQNEAQ (reference sequence). The CDR3 has 16 amino acids. With 5 bases removed from V and 0 bases from J, the gap between germline ends came to 16 bases. The CDR3 DNA reads TGTGCCAGCAGCCGAAAGACAGCAAAGCACCAAGAGACCCAGTACTTC. This sequence encodes CASSRKTAKHQETQYF.

The rearrangement links TRBV7-6 to TRBJ2-3; 7 bases map to TRBD2. Germline loops: CDR1 SGHVS, CDR2 FNYEAQ. This CDR3 is 16 amino acids long. Trimming removed 2 bases from V and 4 bases from J; junction bases left unmatched: 9. Written as DNA, the CDR3 is TGTGCCAGCAGCTTAATACAGCGGGACGGGGCAGATACGCAGTATTTT. It translates to CASSLIQRDGADTQYF.

This chain links TRBV6-2 or TRBV6-3 with TRBJ2-3; D is perhaps TRBD2 (5 bases). This CDR3 is built from 17 residues. The V gene lost 6 bases and the J gene lost 2 bases, with 21 bases spanning the gap. The V gene's germline CDR1 is MNHEY and CDR2 SVGEGT. CDR3 residues: CASRDRTGRLHTDTQYF. In nucleotides, the CDR3 is TGTGCCAGCAGGGACCGAACGGGGAGACTGCACACAGATACGCAGTATTTT.

This chain uses TRBV20-1 with TRBJ2-3, with TRBD1 as a possible D gene (6 bases). The V gene's germline CDR1 is DFQATT and CDR2 SNEGSKA (reference sequence). CDR3 length: 13 amino acids. V lost 5 bases to trimming and J lost 1 base, with 10 bases between them. The CDR3 is CSAAGVGTDTQYF. CDR3 nucleotides: TGCAGTGCTGCAGGGGTGGGCACAGATACGCAGTATTTT.

The chain recombines TRBV10-2 with TRBJ2-1; TRBD2 matches 8 bases. Trimming at V came to 4 bases and at J to 8 bases, leaving 7 bases not matched to a gene. The germline gives CDR1 WSHSY, CDR2 SAAADI. The CDR3 consists of 14 residues. CDR3 bases: TGCGCCAGCAGTGTCGGGGGGGCCGGGGATGAGCAGTTCTTC. Translating it yields CASSVGGAGDEQFF.

This rearrangement joins TRBV7-2 to TRBJ2-1, with TRBD2 matching over 7 bases. V was clipped by 5 bases and J by 4 bases; unmatched bases: 11. The CDR3 has 16 amino acids. CDR1 SGHTA and CDR2 FQGNSA come from the germline V gene. The CDR3 loop is CASSQHPSGAYNEQFF. The CDR3, as DNA: TGTGCCAGCAGCCAACATCCTAGCGGAGCATACAATGAGCAGTTCTTC.

This chain joins TRBV5-4 and TRBJ1-1, with D tentatively TRBD1 (5 bases). V lost 3 bases, J lost 5 bases, and 14 bases lay in between. In germline, CDR1 is SGHNT, CDR2 YYREEE (reference sequence). This CDR3 comprises 14 residues. The CDR3 region is CASSWQEGRTEAFF. The CDR3 nucleotides are TGTGCCAGCAGCTGGCAGGAGGGGAGGACTGAAGCTTTCTTT.

The CDR3 sequence is CASSDVGLSSYNEQFF. CDR3 coding DNA: TGTGCCAGCAGTGACGTGGGGTTGAGCTCCTACAATGAGCAGTTCTTC. The genes are TRBV6-1 and TRBJ2-1; no clear D. Germline CDR1 MNHNS, CDR2 SASEGT. The length of the CDR3 is 16 residues. Trimming left V 3 bases short and J 0 bases short, with 12 bases between.

Here the CDR3 DNA reads TGTGCCAGCAGCCGGTTACAGGGGCGAGGTTCACCCCTCCACTTT. Protein product: CASSRLQGRGSPLHF. V gene TRBV7-2 combines with J gene TRBJ1-6; 7 nucleotides align to TRBD1. CDR1 and CDR2 (germline): SGHTA, FQGNSA. J lost 9 bases, V lost 5 bases, and 10 bases had no gene match. The CDR3 is made up of 15 amino acids.

This clonotype is a singleton in its sample. The rearrangement uses TRBV5-4 and TRBJ1-2; TRBD1 is a possible D gene (6 bases). The CDR3 totals 14 residues. Trimming shortened V by 4 bases and J by 0 bases, and 10 bases separated the two germline ends. The germline CDR1 and CDR2 sequences are SGHNT and YYREEE (reference sequence). This chain's CDR3 is CASSPGHANYGYTF. The CDR3 DNA follows: TGTGCCAGCAGCCCGGGACACGCTAACTATGGCTACACCTTC.

This clonotype was recorded once. The genes are TRBV19 and TRBJ1-2; D unclear. Looked up from germline, CDR1 is LNHDA and CDR2 is SQIVND (reference sequence). Trimming took 2 bases from V and 2 from J, leaving 12 bases between them. This CDR3 has 15 residues. CDR3 DNA: TGTGCCAGTAGTATAAGCATCGGGCAGAACTATGGCTACACCTTC. Its translation: CASSISIGQNYGYTF.

V and J are TRBV21-1 and TRBJ1-6. TRBV21-1 is annotated as a pseudogene. This CDR3 region has 12 residues. The CDR3 sequence is CASSKGVPPLHF. The CDR3, as DNA: TGTGCCAGCAGCAAAGGTGTTCCACCCCTCCACTTT.

The J gene is TRBJ2-1, the V gene TRBV20-1; the match to TRBD2 covers 16 bases. Germline values: CDR1 DFQATT, CDR2 SNEGSKA (reference sequence). J was trimmed by 6 bases and V by 6 bases; bases with no gene match: 20. The CDR3 runs to 20 residues. CDR3 sequence: CSAGVGTGGLAGGRSNEQFF. As DNA, the CDR3 is TGCAGTGCGGGCGTGGGGACAGGGGGACTAGCGGGAGGGAGAAGCAATGAGCAGTTCTTC.